The entry below describes one T cell receptor (beta chain). These data are taken from a study of blood T cell repertoires in COVID-19. Study overall: Material from acute and convalescent COVID-19 was sourced from the United States, Italy and Spain.

Only in-frame clones appear in the TCRdb table, and some are missing; sequencing was by immunoSEQ multiplex PCR. Of hundreds of thousands of clones in the sample, about 86% were seen once. This sequence was found in a woman aged 70-85 years with COVID-19, enrolled during active disease. The sequencing input was peripheral blood.

CDR3 in DNA: TGTGCCAGCAGTTCGGACAGATACACTGAAGCTTTCTTT. It specifies CASSSDRYTEAFF. The chain carries TRBV12-3 or TRBV12-4 and TRBJ1-1, with a possible D match to TRBD1 (6 bases). Trimming stripped 4 bases from V and 3 bases from J, with 9 bases between. The CDR3 runs 13 residues.